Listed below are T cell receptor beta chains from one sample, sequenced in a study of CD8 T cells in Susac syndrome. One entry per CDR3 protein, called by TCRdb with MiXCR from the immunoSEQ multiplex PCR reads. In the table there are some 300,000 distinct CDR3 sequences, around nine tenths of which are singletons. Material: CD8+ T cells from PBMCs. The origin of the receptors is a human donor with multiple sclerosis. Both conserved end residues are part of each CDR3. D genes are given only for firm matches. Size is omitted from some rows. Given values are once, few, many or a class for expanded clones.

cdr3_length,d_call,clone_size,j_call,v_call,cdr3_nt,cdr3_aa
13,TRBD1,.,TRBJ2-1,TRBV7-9,TGTGCCAGCAGCTCGGACAGGGGGCATGAGCAGTTCTTC,CASSSDRGHEQFF
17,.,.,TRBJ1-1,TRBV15,TGTGCCACCAGCAGAGCCCGGGGCAGACGTATGAACACTGAAGCTTTCTTT,CATSRARGRRMNTEAFF
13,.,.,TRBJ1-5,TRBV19,TGTGCCAGTACCCCGGGGTCCAATCAGCCCCAGCATTTT,CASTPGSNQPQHF
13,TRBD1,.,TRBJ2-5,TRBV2,TGTGCCAGCAGAGGGACAGGACGATGGACCCAGTACTTC,CASRGTGRWTQYF
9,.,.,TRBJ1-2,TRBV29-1,TGCAGCGTTGCCCCTGGCTACACCTTC,CSVAPGYTF
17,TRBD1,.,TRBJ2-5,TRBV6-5,TGTGCCAGCAGTTACCAACCGACAGGGAGCAGCCAAGAGACCCAGTACTTC,CASSYQPTGSSQETQYF
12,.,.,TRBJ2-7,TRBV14,TGTGCCAGCAGAACGAGCGGCTACGAGCAGTACTTC,CASRTSGYEQYF
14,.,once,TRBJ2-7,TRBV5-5,TGTGCCAGCAGCTTTTTCGGGGGAGCCTACGAGCAGTACTTC,CASSFFGGAYEQYF
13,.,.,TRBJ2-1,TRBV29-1,TGCAGCGTTAGTGGGCACGCCTACAATGAGCAGTTCTTC,CSVSGHAYNEQFF
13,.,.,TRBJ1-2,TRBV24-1,TGTGCCACCAGTGATTCTGGACGTTATGGCTACACCTTC,CATSDSGRYGYTF
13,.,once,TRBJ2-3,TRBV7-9,TGTGCCCCCGGGGCAGCCAGCACAGATACGCAGTATTTT,CAPGAASTDTQYF
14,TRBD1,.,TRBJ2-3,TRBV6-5,TGTGCCAGCAGTTCCGGGACAGACACAGATACGCAGTATTTT,CASSSGTDTDTQYF
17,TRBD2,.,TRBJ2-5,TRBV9,TGTGCCAGCAGCCCCGGACTAGCGGGAGGAGAACAAGAGACCCAGTACTTC,CASSPGLAGGEQETQYF
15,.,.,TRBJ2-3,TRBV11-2,TGTGCCAGCAGCTTAGTTACAGGGTACACAGATACGCAGTATTTT,CASSLVTGYTDTQYF
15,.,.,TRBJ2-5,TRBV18,TGTGCCAGCTCACCAGAGCTTGACATCCAAGAGACCCAGTACTTC,CASSPELDIQETQYF
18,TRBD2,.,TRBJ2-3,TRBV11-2,TGTGCCAGCACAGGACTAGGGGAGGGGACTGCACCCACAGATACGCAGTATTTT,CASTGLGEGTAPTDTQYF
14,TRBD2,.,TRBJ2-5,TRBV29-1,TGCAGCGTCGAGGGGAGGGAGAGGGATGAGACCCAGTACTTC,CSVEGRERDETQYF
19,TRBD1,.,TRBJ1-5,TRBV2,TGTGCCAGCAGTGAATGGGCAGGGGGCGGATTTAACAGCAATCAGCCCCAGCATTTT,CASSEWAGGGFNSNQPQHF
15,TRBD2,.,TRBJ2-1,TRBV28,TGTGCCAGCGAGACTAGCGGGAGAACCTACAATGAGCAGTTCTTC,CASETSGRTYNEQFF
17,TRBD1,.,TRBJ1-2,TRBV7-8,TGTGCCAGCAGCTTAGGACACCACAGGGGGCCAAACTATGGCTACACCTTC,CASSLGHHRGPNYGYTF
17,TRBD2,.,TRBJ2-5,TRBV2,TGTGCCAGCAGTGCCCTCCTCCTGCGCGGGGGGGCTGAGACCCAGTACTTC,CASSALLLRGGAETQYF
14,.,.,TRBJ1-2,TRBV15,TGTGCCACCAGCTCCTTATACCCCGTCTATGGCTACACCTTC,CATSSLYPVYGYTF
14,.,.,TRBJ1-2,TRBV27,TGTGCCAGCAGTCCCTCGACAGGATTCTATGGCTACACCTTC,CASSPSTGFYGYTF
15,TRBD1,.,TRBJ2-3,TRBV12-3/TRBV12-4,TGTGCCAGCAGAGGAACAGGGGCGGAGGAAGATACGCAGTATTTT,CASRGTGAEEDTQYF
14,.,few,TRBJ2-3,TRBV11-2,TGTGCCAGCAGCCCTAGACAGGGCACAGATACGCAGTATTTT,CASSPRQGTDTQYF
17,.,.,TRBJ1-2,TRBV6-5,TGTGCCAGCAGTTACTCACCAGGGGCCCAGAAAGAGAATGGCTACACCTTC,CASSYSPGAQKENGYTF
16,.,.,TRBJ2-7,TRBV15,TGTGCCACCAGCCATCCGGCCAGGACGAGCTCCTACGAGCAGTACTTC,CATSHPARTSSYEQYF
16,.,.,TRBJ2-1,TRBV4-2,TGTGCCAGCAGCCAAGCCCGGACGGGTTTTGGCGATGAGCAGTTCTTC,CASSQARTGFGDEQFF
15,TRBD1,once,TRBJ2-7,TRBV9,TGTGCCAGCAGCGTAGAGACAGGGATCAGCTACGAGCAGTACTTC,CASSVETGISYEQYF
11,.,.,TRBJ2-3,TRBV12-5,TGTGCTAGTGGTTTGACGGGGCCTACGGATTTT,CASGLTGPTDF
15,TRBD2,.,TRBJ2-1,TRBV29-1,TGCAGCGTTGGAGAGCCGGGACTAGCGGGAGGAATGCAGTTCTTC,CSVGEPGLAGGMQFF
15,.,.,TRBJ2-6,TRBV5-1,TGCGCCAGCAGTTCCGATTTCTCTGGGGCCAACGTCCTGACTTTC,CASSSDFSGANVLTF
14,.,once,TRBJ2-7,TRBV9,TGTGCCAGCAGCGCCTTCTTAGGCTCCTACGAGCAGTACTTC,CASSAFLGSYEQYF
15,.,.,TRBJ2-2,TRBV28,TGTGCCAGCAGTCCCCGGACAGCCAACACCGGGGAGCTGTTTTTT,CASSPRTANTGELFF
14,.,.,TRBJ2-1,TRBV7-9,TGTGCCAGCAGACGCGGGACAGAGAACAATGAGCAGTTCTTC,CASRRGTENNEQFF
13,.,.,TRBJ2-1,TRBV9,TGTGCCAGCAGCCCAAGGGTTCGGCATGAGCAGTTCTTC,CASSPRVRHEQFF
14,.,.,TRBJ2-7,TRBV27,TGTGCCAGCAGTTTAATTCTCGGGACCTACGAGCAGTACTTC,CASSLILGTYEQYF
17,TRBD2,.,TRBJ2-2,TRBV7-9,TGTGCCAGCAGTCCTAGCGGCCCCGCTCGGAACACCGGGGAGCTGTTTTTT,CASSPSGPARNTGELFF
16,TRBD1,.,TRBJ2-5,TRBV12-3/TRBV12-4,TGTGCCAGCAGTTTACTCGGGACAGGGGGCAAGGAGACCCAGTACTTC,CASSLLGTGGKETQYF
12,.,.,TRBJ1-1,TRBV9,TGTGCCAGCAGCGTAGGCGAAGAAGAAGCTTTCTTT,CASSVGEEEAFF
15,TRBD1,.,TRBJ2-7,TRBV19,TGTGCCAGTGCTCTTGGACAGGGCTTTTCCTACGAGCAGTACTTC,CASALGQGFSYEQYF
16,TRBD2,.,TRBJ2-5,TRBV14,TGTGCCAGCAGCCAGGTAGCGGGAGAGGAAGAAGAGACCCAGTACTTC,CASSQVAGEEEETQYF
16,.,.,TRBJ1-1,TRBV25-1,TGTGCCAGCAGTGGGACCGTTACCTGGGTGAACACTGAAGCTTTCTTT,CASSGTVTWVNTEAFF
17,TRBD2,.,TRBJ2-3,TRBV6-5,TGTGCCAGCAGTTCGACCGGACTAGCGGGAGTGGTAGATACGCAGTATTTT,CASSSTGLAGVVDTQYF
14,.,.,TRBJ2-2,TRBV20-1,TGCAGTGCTAGAGATGACACGAACACCGGGGAGCTGTTTTTT,CSARDDTNTGELFF
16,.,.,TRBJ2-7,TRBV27,TGTGCCAGCAGTTTATACCAGGGGAAACTTGTCTACGAGCAGTACTTC,CASSLYQGKLVYEQYF
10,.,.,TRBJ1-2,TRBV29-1,TGCAGCGTTGAATATCGTGGCTACACCTTC,CSVEYRGYTF
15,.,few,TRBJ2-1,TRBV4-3,TGCGCCAGCAGCAGTTTTACAGGGCCCTACAATGAGCAGTTCTTC,CASSSFTGPYNEQFF
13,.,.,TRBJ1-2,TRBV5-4,TGTGCCAGCAGCTTCAGGGGAGTCAGTGGCTACACCTTC,CASSFRGVSGYTF
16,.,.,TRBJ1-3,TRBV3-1,TGTGCCAGCAGCCAATCGGGGGCCAGCTCTGGAAACACCATATATTTT,CASSQSGASSGNTIYF
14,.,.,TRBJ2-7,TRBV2,TGTGCCAGCAGTGGAGATGTATACTCCTACGAGCAGTACTTC,CASSGDVYSYEQYF